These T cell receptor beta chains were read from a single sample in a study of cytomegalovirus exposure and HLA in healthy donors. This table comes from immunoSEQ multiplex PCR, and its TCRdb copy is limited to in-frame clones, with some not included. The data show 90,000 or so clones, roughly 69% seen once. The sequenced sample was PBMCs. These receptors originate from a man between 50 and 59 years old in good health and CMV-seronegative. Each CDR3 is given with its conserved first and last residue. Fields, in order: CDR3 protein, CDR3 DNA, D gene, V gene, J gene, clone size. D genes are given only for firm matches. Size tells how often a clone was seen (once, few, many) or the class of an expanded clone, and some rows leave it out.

CDR3aa: CASSYPYGGSTDTQYF
CDR3nt: TGTGCCAGCAGTTACCCGTACGGGGGGAGCACAGATACGCAGTATTTT
d_gene: TRBD2
v_gene: TRBV6-5
j_gene: TRBJ2-3
abundance: few

CDR3aa: CASSYFPGQLIF
CDR3nt: TGTGCCAGCAGTTACTTCCCGGGACAGCTAATCTTC
d_gene: TRBD1
v_gene: TRBV6-5
j_gene: TRBJ2-1
abundance: -

CDR3aa: CASSLKGTGGGTEAFF
CDR3nt: TGTGCCAGCAGCTTAAAAGGGACAGGGGGAGGGACTGAAGCTTTCTTT
d_gene: TRBD1
v_gene: TRBV7-3
j_gene: TRBJ1-1
abundance: -

CDR3aa: CASSLRSGRYTGELFF
CDR3nt: TGTGCCAGCAGCCTAAGGAGCGGGAGATATACCGGGGAGCTGTTTTTT
d_gene: TRBD2
v_gene: TRBV14
j_gene: TRBJ2-2
abundance: -

CDR3aa: CASRGWNYGYTF
CDR3nt: TGTGCCAGTCGAGGTTGGAACTATGGCTACACCTTC
d_gene: -
v_gene: TRBV27
j_gene: TRBJ1-2
abundance: once

CDR3aa: CSVGTLTGGAETQYF
CDR3nt: TGCAGCGTCGGAACACTTACAGGGGGCGCGGAGACCCAGTACTTC
d_gene: TRBD1
v_gene: TRBV29-1
j_gene: TRBJ2-5
abundance: few

CDR3aa: CASSLDRAMNEQFF
CDR3nt: TGTGCCAGCTCACTGGACAGGGCCATGAATGAGCAGTTCTTC
d_gene: TRBD1
v_gene: TRBV18
j_gene: TRBJ2-1
abundance: -

CDR3aa: CAWSPPGYYGYTF
CDR3nt: TGTGCCTGGAGCCCTCCAGGATACTATGGCTACACCTTC
d_gene: -
v_gene: TRBV30
j_gene: TRBJ1-2
abundance: -

CDR3aa: CATWAGGYEQYF
CDR3nt: TGTGCCACCTGGGCAGGGGGATACGAGCAGTACTTC
d_gene: TRBD1
v_gene: TRBV6-5
j_gene: TRBJ2-7
abundance: -

CDR3aa: CASSGGETQYF
CDR3nt: TGTGCCAGCAGCGGGGGGGAGACCCAGTACTTC
d_gene: -
v_gene: TRBV7-9
j_gene: TRBJ2-5
abundance: -

CDR3aa: CASTFLKGLVVHEQFF
CDR3nt: TGTGCCAGCACCTTTCTAAAGGGACTAGTGGTCCATGAGCAGTTCTTC
d_gene: TRBD2
v_gene: TRBV5-6
j_gene: TRBJ2-1
abundance: -

CDR3aa: CASSPDRVSEKLFF
CDR3nt: TGTGCCAGCAGCCCCGACAGGGTATCTGAAAAACTGTTTTTT
d_gene: TRBD1
v_gene: TRBV6-1
j_gene: TRBJ1-4
abundance: few

CDR3aa: CATKTRVTGELFF
CDR3nt: TGTGCCACAAAGACTAGGGTCACCGGGGAGCTGTTTTTT
d_gene: -
v_gene: TRBV19
j_gene: TRBJ2-2
abundance: -

CDR3aa: CASSFGGSTDTQYF
CDR3nt: TGTGCCAGCAGTTTCGGCGGGAGCACAGATACGCAGTATTTT
d_gene: -
v_gene: TRBV27
j_gene: TRBJ2-3
abundance: -

CDR3aa: CASTEQGADEKLFF
CDR3nt: TGTGCCAGTACCGAACAGGGGGCCGATGAAAAACTGTTTTTT
d_gene: TRBD1
v_gene: TRBV19
j_gene: TRBJ1-4
abundance: few

CDR3aa: CASSGTVGETQYF
CDR3nt: TGTGCCAGCAGCGGGACAGTTGGAGAGACCCAGTACTTC
d_gene: TRBD1
v_gene: TRBV11-1
j_gene: TRBJ2-5
abundance: -

CDR3aa: CASSVYPQETQYF
CDR3nt: TGTGCCAGCAGTGTATATCCCCAAGAGACCCAGTACTTC
d_gene: -
v_gene: TRBV2
j_gene: TRBJ2-5
abundance: once

CDR3aa: CASRFLGGRETQYF
CDR3nt: TGTGCCAGCAGGTTCCTAGGCGGTCGGGAGACCCAGTACTTC
d_gene: -
v_gene: TRBV6-1
j_gene: TRBJ2-5
abundance: -

CDR3aa: CASSLPTGGYTF
CDR3nt: TGTGCCAGCAGCTTACCTACCGGTGGCTACACCTTC
d_gene: -
v_gene: TRBV7-2
j_gene: TRBJ1-2
abundance: -

CDR3aa: CASSLSRQGMTDTQYF
CDR3nt: TGCGCCAGCAGCTTGAGTAGACAGGGGATGACAGATACGCAGTATTTT
d_gene: TRBD1
v_gene: TRBV5-1
j_gene: TRBJ2-3
abundance: -

CDR3aa: CASGQQASGGNTGELFF
CDR3nt: TGCGCCAGCGGCCAACAAGCTAGCGGGGGGAACACCGGGGAGCTGTTTTTT
d_gene: TRBD2
v_gene: TRBV4-3
j_gene: TRBJ2-2
abundance: -

CDR3aa: CASSLALPVNTQYF
CDR3nt: TGTGCCAGCAGCTTAGCGCTCCCGGTGAATACGCAGTATTTT
d_gene: -
v_gene: TRBV7-2
j_gene: TRBJ2-3
abundance: -

CDR3aa: CAISESFSGYSNQPQHF
CDR3nt: TGTGCCATCAGTGAGTCGTTTTCGGGGTATAGCAATCAGCCCCAGCATTTT
d_gene: -
v_gene: TRBV10-3
j_gene: TRBJ1-5
abundance: -

CDR3aa: CAWSGGGTSEITDTQYF
CDR3nt: TGTGCCTGGAGTGGGGGGGGGACTAGCGAGATCACAGATACGCAGTATTTT
d_gene: TRBD2
v_gene: TRBV30
j_gene: TRBJ2-3
abundance: few

CDR3aa: CASSRDRGLYEQYF
CDR3nt: TGTGCCAGTAGCCGGGACAGAGGTCTATACGAGCAGTACTTC
d_gene: TRBD1
v_gene: TRBV19
j_gene: TRBJ2-7
abundance: -

CDR3aa: CASSSHTRTTRDTF
CDR3nt: TGTGCCAGCAGTTCTCACACCAGGACCACTAGGGACACCTTC
d_gene: -
v_gene: TRBV6-6
j_gene: TRBJ1-2
abundance: -

CDR3aa: CASSLGTGGETQYF
CDR3nt: TGTGCCAGCAGCTTGGGGACAGGGGGCGAGACCCAGTACTTC
d_gene: TRBD1
v_gene: TRBV5-4
j_gene: TRBJ2-5
abundance: -

CDR3aa: CASSPDGTSINTQYF
CDR3nt: TGTGCCAGCAGCCCAGACGGGACTAGCATAAATACGCAGTATTTT
d_gene: TRBD2
v_gene: TRBV7-3
j_gene: TRBJ2-3
abundance: -

CDR3aa: CASSFTSAQYF
CDR3nt: TGTGCCAGCAGCTTTACTAGCGCGCAGTATTTT
d_gene: TRBD2
v_gene: TRBV7-9
j_gene: TRBJ2-3
abundance: -

CDR3aa: CASSLATSGEDEQFF
CDR3nt: TGCGCCAGCAGCTTGGCGACTAGCGGGGAGGATGAGCAGTTCTTC
d_gene: TRBD2
v_gene: TRBV5-1
j_gene: TRBJ2-1
abundance: -

CDR3aa: CAWIRGGGYTF
CDR3nt: TGTGCCTGGATCAGGGGTGGTGGCTACACCTTC
d_gene: -
v_gene: TRBV30
j_gene: TRBJ1-2
abundance: -

CDR3aa: CASTNGRGNTEAFF
CDR3nt: TGTGCCAGCACCAACGGGCGGGGGAACACTGAAGCTTTCTTT
d_gene: -
v_gene: TRBV6-5
j_gene: TRBJ1-1
abundance: -

CDR3aa: CASSSRGGGAEDTQYF
CDR3nt: TGTGCCAGCAGCTCCCGGGGCGGGGGGGCCGAAGATACGCAGTATTTT
d_gene: TRBD2
v_gene: TRBV4-2
j_gene: TRBJ2-3
abundance: -

CDR3aa: CASSLPRSYNEQFF
CDR3nt: TGTGCCAGCAGCTTACCCAGATCCTACAATGAGCAGTTCTTC
d_gene: -
v_gene: TRBV7-2
j_gene: TRBJ2-1
abundance: -

CDR3aa: CAIAPSSYGYTF
CDR3nt: TGTGCCATCGCCCCTTCTAGCTATGGCTACACCTTC
d_gene: -
v_gene: TRBV10-3
j_gene: TRBJ1-2
abundance: few

CDR3aa: CASSRWGAGQFF
CDR3nt: TGTGCCAGCAGCCGATGGGGAGCGGGACAGTTCTTC
d_gene: TRBD2
v_gene: TRBV5-6
j_gene: TRBJ2-1
abundance: -

CDR3aa: CASSSASGYTQYF
CDR3nt: TGTGCCAGCAGTTCGGCTTCCGGGTATACGCAGTATTTT
d_gene: -
v_gene: TRBV27
j_gene: TRBJ2-3
abundance: -

CDR3aa: CASSRGGNTEAFF
CDR3nt: TGTGCCAGCAGCAGGGGGGGGAACACTGAAGCTTTCTTT
d_gene: -
v_gene: TRBV5-6
j_gene: TRBJ1-1
abundance: -

CDR3aa: CASRGLAGGFKQFF
CDR3nt: TGTGCCAGCAGGGGACTAGCGGGGGGGTTCAAGCAGTTCTTC
d_gene: TRBD2
v_gene: TRBV2
j_gene: TRBJ2-1
abundance: -

CDR3aa: CASSQVRDSENTGELFF
CDR3nt: TGTGCCAGCAGCCAAGTGCGGGACAGTGAAAACACCGGGGAGCTGTTTTTT
d_gene: -
v_gene: TRBV4-2
j_gene: TRBJ2-2
abundance: few

CDR3aa: CASTHASEQFF
CDR3nt: TGCGCCAGCACCCACGCGAGCGAGCAGTTCTTC
d_gene: -
v_gene: TRBV10-1
j_gene: TRBJ2-1
abundance: -